Below, 21 T cell receptor beta chains from the same sample are listed, as sequenced in a study of identical twins. TCRdb recomputed calls from the 5' RACE reads with MiXCR, one row per CDR3 protein. The data hold around 1.7 million distinct CDR3 sequences, with less than 35% observed a single time. The specimen was cord blood. These receptors were obtained from a newborn girl in good health.

This clonotype appeared a few times. The chain couples TRBV29-1 to TRBJ2-5, with 8 bases matching TRBD2. The trim removed 3 bases at V and 5 bases at J, leaving 2 bases unmatched. Per the germline V gene, CDR1 is SQVTM and CDR2 is ANQGSEA. This CDR3 is built from 12 residues. The CDR3 spells CSVDSGGETQYF. The CDR3 DNA follows: TGCAGCGTTGACTCGGGAGGGGAGACCCAGTACTTC.

V usage is TRBV7-9 and J usage is TRBJ2-1, with D unresolved. The length of the CDR3 is 13 residues. Trimming left V 5 bases short and J 7 bases short, with 12 bases between. Germline lookup yields CDR1 SEHNR and CDR2 FQNEAQ (reference sequence). The CDR3: CASSQTQANEQFF. In DNA, the CDR3 is TGTGCCAGCAGCCAAACCCAGGCAAATGAGCAGTTCTTC.

The chain joins TRBV25-1 to TRBJ2-7, with 9 bases identical to TRBD1. J lost 6 bases, V lost 5 bases, and 11 bases had no gene match. Per the germline V gene, CDR1 is MGHDK and CDR2 is SYGVNS. The CDR3 consists of 15 residues. The CDR3 is CASSQSRDRAFEQYF. In DNA form, the CDR3 reads TGTGCCAGCAGTCAAAGCCGGGACAGGGCTTTCGAGCAGTACTTC.

In its sample, this clonotype was seen once. The V gene is TRBV2, the J gene TRBJ2-2, with 12 bases that match TRBD1. V shed 6 bases and J 5 bases; nucleotides not matched to a gene: 4. The V gene's germline CDR1 is SNHLY and CDR2 FYNNEI. This CDR3 spans 15 amino acids. CDR3 bases: TGTGCCAGCAGGGGGACAGGGGGCAGAACCGGGGAGCTGTTTTTT. Translating it yields CASRGTGGRTGELFF.

The sample holds a few counts of this clonotype. In DNA form, the CDR3 reads TGTGCCAGCAGTGAATCTAGGAGCGGGGGGGCTACAGATACGCAGTATTTT. Amino acids: CASSESRSGGATDTQYF. The J gene is TRBJ2-3, the V gene TRBV25-1, with 10 bases matching TRBD2. Germline V CDR1 and CDR2: MGHDK, SYGVNS. V shed 1 base and J 3 bases; nucleotides not matched to a gene: 7. The CDR3 is 17 residues long.

Only a few counts were recorded for this clonotype. The chain employs TRBV12-3 or TRBV12-4 and TRBJ2-7, with D perhaps assigned TRBD1 or TRBD2 (5 bases each). CDR3 length: 15 amino acids. Between the trimmed V and J ends, which lost 3 bases and 0 bases, there was a span of 12 bases. The CDR3, as DNA: TGTGCCAGCAGTTTTGTGAGGGGTCTCTCCTACGAGCAGTACTTC. As protein: CASSFVRGLSYEQYF.

This clonotype was found a few times. The gene calls are TRBV12-3 or TRBV12-4 and TRBJ2-4; D gene uncertain. CDR3 size: 13 residues. V lost 3 bases and J 13 bases, leaving 16 bases between the germline ends. DNA for the CDR3: TGTGCCAGCAGTTTCTTGTCTAGACGTGGGCAGTACTTC. Residues: CASSFLSRRGQYF.

This rearrangement joins TRBV4-2 to TRBJ2-5; TRBD2 is a possible D gene (5 bases). This CDR3 is 16 amino acids long. The germline V gene has CDR1 LGHNA and CDR2 YNFKEQ. V was pared by 8 bases and J by 2 bases, with 21 bases between. The CDR3 sequence is CASPSVKAEPQETQYF. In DNA, the CDR3 is TGTGCCAGCCCCTCCGTGAAAGCGGAGCCTCAAGAGACCCAGTACTTC.

This clonotype was seen a few times. V is TRBV7-2 and J is TRBJ2-7, with D tentatively TRBD2 (6 bases). The CDR3 extends over 14 amino acids. Germline V lookup: CDR1 SGHTA, CDR2 FQGNSA. V lost 1 base, J lost 2 bases, and 9 bases lay in between. CDR3 nucleotides: TGTGCCAGCAGCTTAGGGAGGGTACCCTACGAGCAGTACTTC. As protein: CASSLGRVPYEQYF.

The sample holds a few counts of this clonotype. V is TRBV29-1 and J is TRBJ2-7; 10 bases fit TRBD2. The CDR3 runs 14 residues. V trimming: 4 bases; J trimming: 5 bases; junction bases outside the gene matches: 8. Germline V gives CDR1 SQVTM, CDR2 ANQGSEA. The CDR3 here is CSVGSGRVSDEQYF. CDR3 DNA sequence: TGCAGCGTTGGCAGCGGGAGGGTTTCGGACGAGCAGTACTTC.

V usage is TRBV2 and J usage is TRBJ2-7; no clear D gene. Trimming left V 0 bases short and J 0 bases short, with 9 bases between. The germline gives CDR1 SNHLY, CDR2 FYNNEI. CDR3 length equals 15 residues. CDR3 DNA: TGTGCCAGCAGTGAAGCGGTACAAACCTCCTACGAGCAGTACTTC. Amino acids: CASSEAVQTSYEQYF.

This clonotype was counted between two and nine times. The CDR3 nucleotides read TGTGCCACCAGCAGAGATGGGGACACTGAAGCTTTCTTT. Translating gives CATSRDGDTEAFF. The rearrangement links TRBV15 to TRBJ1-1; D unclear. Germline V CDR1 and CDR2: LNHNV, YYDKDF (reference sequence). Trimming took off 0 bases at V and 3 bases at J, with 5 bases between the two ends. The CDR3 sequence is 13 residues long.

The gene calls are TRBV15 and TRBJ2-1; TRBD1 aligns across 7 bases. CDR3 length: 15 amino acids. Unmatched junction bases numbered 6, after V lost 3 bases and J lost 4 bases. CDR1 and CDR2 from the germline V gene are LNHNV and YYDKDF (reference sequence). The CDR3 bases are TGTGCCACCAGCAGCTTGACAGGGATTTACAATGAGCAGTTCTTC. Translation gives CATSSLTGIYNEQFF.

V usage is TRBV18 and J usage is TRBJ2-7; TRBD2 agrees at 9 bases. Germline V CDR1 and CDR2: KGHSH, LQKENI. V shed 6 bases and J 7 bases; nucleotides not matched to a gene: 16. The CDR3 sequence is 16 residues long. The CDR3 spells CASSRVGTSSYNEQYF. CDR3 coding DNA: TGTGCCAGCTCGCGAGTTGGGACTAGCTCCTACAATGAGCAGTACTTC.

V usage is TRBV7-2 and J usage is TRBJ2-7; D is unresolved. Looked up from germline, CDR1 is SGHTA and CDR2 is FQGNSA. V was cut by 5 bases and J by 3 bases, with 14 bases left in between. The CDR3 covers 14 residues. The CDR3 spells CASSVIVNRYEQYF. In DNA, the CDR3 is TGTGCCAGCAGCGTAATAGTGAATCGCTACGAGCAGTACTTC.

This clonotype was counted a few times. The genes are TRBV7-9 and TRBJ1-1; tentative D call: TRBD1 (5 bases). Trimming cost V 5 bases and J 1 base, with 17 bases left between them. This CDR3 spans 16 amino acids. Germline lookup yields CDR1 SEHNR and CDR2 FQNEAQ (reference sequence). The CDR3 nucleotides are TGTGCCAGCAGCGGGTGGCGGGCAGGGAGGAACACTGAAGCTTTCTTT. Its translation is CASSGWRAGRNTEAFF. Full variable domain (rest looked up from reference TRBV7-9 and TRBJ1-1): DTGVSQNPRHKITKRGQNVTFRCDPISEHNRLYWYRQTLGQGPEFLTYFQNEAQLEKSRLLSDRFSAERPKGSFSTLEIQRTEQGDSAMYLCASSGWRAGRNTEAFFGQGTRLTVV.

The rearrangement links TRBV4-2 to TRBJ1-6, with 9 nucleotides matching TRBD1. V lost 2 bases and J lost 6; bases outside the gene matches: 5. CDR3 size: 16 residues. Germline CDR1 is LGHNA and CDR2 is YNFKEQ. DNA for the CDR3: TGTGCCAGCAGCCAATACCCGGGACAGGGTAATTCACCCCTCCACTTT. Translating it yields CASSQYPGQGNSPLHF.

This rearrangement joins TRBV10-3 to TRBJ1-1, with D tentatively TRBD1 (6 bases). The CDR3 loop spans 12 amino acids. Germline V gene lookup returns CDR1 ENHRY and CDR2 SYGVKD. V was pared by 4 bases and J by 6 bases, with 9 bases between. For the CDR3, the DNA is TGTGCCATCAGTGCCCAGGGGTCTGAAGCTTTCTTT. As protein: CAISAQGSEAFF.

J is TRBJ2-5 and V is TRBV20-1, with D unresolved. The CDR3 covers 12 residues. Germline loops: CDR1 DFQATT, CDR2 SNEGSKA (reference sequence). Trimming removed 1 base from V and 11 bases from J, with 14 bases in between. The CDR3 nucleotides are TGCAGTGCTAGAGTTTTGAGCAGAGAGCAGTACTTC. As protein: CSARVLSREQYF.

In this sample, this clonotype turned up a few times. The rearrangement joins TRBV20-1 to TRBJ2-7, with 7 positions matching TRBD2. CDR1 DFQATT and CDR2 SNEGSKA come from the germline V gene (reference sequence). The CDR3 runs to 14 residues. The V and J ends lost 6 bases and 1 base, in that order; junction bases with no gene match: 9. This chain's CDR3 is CSAEPSGGSYEQYF. The CDR3 coding sequence is TGCAGTGCAGAACCTAGCGGAGGGTCCTACGAGCAGTACTTC.

This clonotype has a handful of counts. The CDR3: CASSLRRADNEQFF. The CDR3 DNA reads TGTGCCAGCAGCTTGAGGCGGGCTGACAATGAGCAGTTCTTC. This chain links TRBV5-5 with TRBJ2-1, with D possibly being TRBD2 (5 bases). V was pared by 1 base and J by 5 bases, with 10 bases between. Germline-derived CDR1 and CDR2 are SGHKS and YYEKEE (reference sequence). This CDR3 spans 14 amino acids.